This T cell receptor beta chain is from a study of shared clonotypes between healthy human individuals. Deep-level settings were used for running the assay. The repertoire was sequenced with immunoSEQ multiplex PCR; TCRdb's copy has only in-frame clones and lacks some. There are about 99,000 clones in the sample; approximately 44% occur only once, and approximately 16% lies in the top ten. The CDR3 consists of 16 residues. The germline V gene has CDR1 LGHNA and CDR2 YSLEER. The ends lost 1 base at V and 6 bases at J; junction bases unmatched: 6. The rearrangement uses TRBV4-3 and TRBJ2-1; TRBD2 matches 10 bases. The clonotype comes from a middle-aged woman in good health. Some clones in this sample may be carry-over from other donors' samples. Source material: PBMCs. The CDR3, as DNA: TGCGCCAGCAGCCAAGGACAAGGACTAGCGGCCAATGAGCAGTTCTTC. Its protein is CASSQGQGLAANEQFF.